Below, one T cell receptor (beta chain) is given with its context. This entry belongs to a study of blood T cell repertoires in COVID-19. Turning to the study itself: COVID-19 samples, acute and convalescent, were from the United States, Italy and Spain. Nucleic acid was either cDNA or gDNA, and it came from T cells, B-cell-depleted T cells, or PBMCs.

The repertoire was sequenced with immunoSEQ multiplex PCR; TCRdb's copy has only in-frame clones and lacks some. There are tens of thousands of clones in the sample; about 86% occur only once, and 20% to 30% lies in the top ten. The sample was peripheral blood. The TCR originated in a human donor with acute or convalescent COVID-19. The donor label of this sample is uncertain.

The CDR3 protein is CATSRARETQYF. The CDR3 bases are TGTGCCACCAGCAGAGCCCGGGAGACCCAGTACTTC. This chain joins TRBV15 and TRBJ2-5; D is undetermined. CDR1 is LNHNV and CDR2 is YYDKDF in the germline V gene (reference sequence). V was pared by 1 base and J by 5 bases, with 5 bases between. This CDR3 contains 12 residues.